Shown below are 25 T cell receptor beta chains from a single sample sequenced in a study of cytomegalovirus exposure and HLA in healthy donors. Only in-frame clones appear in the TCRdb table, and some are missing; sequencing was by immunoSEQ multiplex PCR. The data show about 160,000 clones, with roughly 86% seen just once and about 9.3% held by the top ten. The sample was PBMCs. The receptors were sampled from a woman aged 18-29 years in good health and CMV-seropositive.

The chain uses TRBV2 and TRBJ1-5, with a possible D match to TRBD1 (5 bases). This CDR3 is 15 amino acids long. CDR1 is SNHLY, CDR2 FYNNEI, per germline. Trimming took off 7 bases at V and 4 bases at J, with 17 bases between the two ends. The CDR3 DNA follows: TGTGCCAGCAACCCTGAGGACATGCGGAATCAGCCCCAGCATTTT. As protein: CASNPEDMRNQPQHF.

The CDR3 DNA sequence: TGTGCCAGCAGCCGGGGACAGGCCCACTACGAGCAGTACTTC. It is translated as CASSRGQAHYEQYF. This sequence joins TRBV6-5 and TRBJ2-7; 8 bases are a match to TRBD1. The CDR3 spans 14 residues. CDR1 is MNHEY and CDR2 is SVGAGI in the germline V gene. The J segment lost 3 bases and the V segment lost 6 bases, leaving 7 bases of the junction unmatched.

The J gene is TRBJ2-7, the V gene TRBV27, with 10 bases lining up with TRBD2. Germline V lookup: CDR1 MNHEY, CDR2 SMNVEV (reference sequence). With 4 bases clipped from V and 5 bases from J, the junction kept 14 bases outside the gene matches. The CDR3 consists of 17 residues. Written as DNA, the CDR3 is TGTGCCAGCAGTTCCGCGGCTAGCGGGAGTGGTTCACACGAGCAGTACTTC. Translating it yields CASSSAASGSGSHEQYF.

The rearrangement joins TRBV6-6 to TRBJ2-7, with 7 bases matching TRBD1. V shed 0 bases, J shed 3 bases, and the junction held 2 bases outside the gene matches. Germline lookup yields CDR1 MNHNY and CDR2 SVGAGI (reference sequence). The length of the CDR3 is 14 residues. The CDR3 sequence is CASSYSGQIYEQYF. CDR3 nucleotide sequence: TGTGCCAGCAGTTACTCGGGACAGATCTACGAGCAGTACTTC.

A single count supports this clone. This chain links TRBV7-9 with TRBJ2-1; TRBD1 is a possible D gene (6 bases). The CDR3 covers 15 residues. Per germline, CDR1 SEHNR and CDR2 FQNEAQ (reference sequence). The germline V and J ends were trimmed by 10 bases and 4 bases, with 20 bases remaining between them. Here the CDR3 DNA reads TGTGCCATCACAGGGACCGGGACCCATTACAATGAGCAGTTCTTC. Amino acids: CAITGTGTHYNEQFF.

Notes on this clone: Other nucleotide sequences from this sample produce the same CDR3. The V call is TRBV5-1, the J call TRBJ1-1; D perhaps matches TRBD1 (6 bases). V lost 3 bases, J lost 0 bases, and 9 bases lay in between. Germline-derived CDR1 and CDR2 are SGHRS and YFSETQ. The length of the CDR3 is 14 residues. CDR3 DNA sequence: TGCGCCAGCAGCTCCGGACAGATGAACACTGAAGCTTTCTTT. Residues: CASSSGQMNTEAFF.

This clone was seen more than once but under ten times. The rearrangement links TRBV5-4 to TRBJ2-1, with a tentative D call TRBD1 (6 bases). Trimming pared 1 base from V and 12 bases from J, leaving 11 bases between. The length of the CDR3 is 12 residues. Germline CDR1 is SGHNT and CDR2 is YYREEE (reference sequence). CDR3 DNA sequence: TGTGCCAGCAGCTTGCTGGACAGTCCGCAGTTCTTC. This translates into CASSLLDSPQFF.

The V call is TRBV5-6, the J call TRBJ2-7; D gene ambiguous. Trimming removed 0 bases at V and 5 bases at J, with 6 bases between. The CDR3 is 12 amino acids. Germline lookup yields CDR1 SGHDT and CDR2 YYEEEE. The CDR3: CASSLVADEQYF. The CDR3 nucleotides are TGTGCCAGCAGCTTGGTGGCCGACGAGCAGTACTTC.

V is TRBV4-1 and J is TRBJ1-1; 8 nucleotides line up with TRBD1. Germline CDR1 MGHRA, CDR2 YSYEKL. The J segment lost 3 bases and the V segment lost 5 bases, leaving 8 bases of the junction unmatched. This CDR3 has 15 amino acids. DNA for the CDR3: TGCGCCAGCAGCTCGCGGACAGGGAAGGACACTGAAGCTTTCTTT. This encodes CASSSRTGKDTEAFF.

The chain links TRBV6-6 to TRBJ1-5; D remains ambiguous. The CDR3 consists of 14 residues. CDR1 and CDR2 from the germline V gene are MNHNY and SVGAGI (reference sequence). Trimming took 6 bases from V and 6 from J, leaving 15 bases between them. DNA for the CDR3: TGTGCCAGCAGCCTTGGGGAGGGCGGTCAGCCCCAGCATTTT. Its translation: CASSLGEGGQPQHF.

The chain employs TRBV18 and TRBJ1-2; the D is unclear. Trimming took off 5 bases at V and 8 bases at J, with 12 bases between the two ends. This CDR3 is 12 amino acids long. Germline values: CDR1 KGHSH, CDR2 LQKENI. CDR3 protein: CASSTRTRGYTF. CDR3 DNA sequence: TGTGCCAGCTCAACTAGGACGAGGGGCTACACCTTC.

The chain is built from TRBV27 and TRBJ1-4; TRBD1 might be the D (5 bases). Germline loops: CDR1 MNHEY, CDR2 SMNVEV (reference sequence). V was shortened by 5 bases and J by 0 bases, with 13 bases between the two germline ends. The CDR3 totals 16 residues. Here the CDR3 reads CASSPAGTATNEKLFF. DNA for the CDR3: TGTGCCAGCAGTCCCGCGGGGACTGCAACTAATGAAAAACTGTTTTTT. The variable domain in full, with the rest retrieved from reference TRBV27 and TRBJ1-4, is EAQVTQNPRYLITVTGKKLTVTCSQNMNHEYMSWYRQDPGLGLRQIYYSMNVEVTDKGDVPEGYKVSRKEKRNFPLILESPSPNQTSLYFCASSPAGTATNEKLFFGSGTQLSVL.

Only a few counts were recorded for this clone. The chain employs TRBV10-1 and TRBJ1-2, with a weak D call TRBD1 (6 bases). CDR3 length: 13 amino acids. The V gene's germline CDR1 is WNHNN and CDR2 SYGVQD (reference sequence). Trimming left V 2 bases short and J 6 bases short, with 10 bases between. The chain's CDR3 is CASSERQADGYTF. The CDR3 DNA follows: TGCGCCAGCAGTGAGAGACAGGCGGATGGCTACACCTTC.

The chain employs TRBV6-6 and TRBJ1-1, with no clear D. Germline V lookup: CDR1 MNHNY, CDR2 SVGAGI (reference sequence). The CDR3 runs 13 residues. The V and J ends lost 5 bases and 3 bases respectively, with 10 bases between them. CDR3 DNA: TGTGCCAGCAGTGAGACCGAGGACACTGAAGCTTTCTTT. Translation: CASSETEDTEAFF.

Written as DNA, the CDR3 is TGTGCCAGCAGGACAGGGGCTGGAAACACCATATATTTT. Translating gives CASRTGAGNTIYF. J is TRBJ1-3 and V is TRBV6-1; 8 bases line up with TRBD1. J was trimmed by 2 bases and V by 6 bases; bases with no gene match: 0. This CDR3 spans 13 amino acids. CDR1 and CDR2 from the germline V gene are MNHNS and SASEGT.

J is TRBJ2-1 and V is TRBV2, with D perhaps TRBD1 (6 bases). The CDR3 length is 13 residues. Trimming pared 6 bases from V and 3 bases from J, leaving 9 bases between. Per germline, CDR1 SNHLY and CDR2 FYNNEI. CDR3 sequence (DNA): TGTGCCAGCAGAAAGGACAGCTACAATGAGCAGTTCTTC. Translation gives CASRKDSYNEQFF.

This chain connects TRBV10-1 to TRBJ2-5, with D perhaps matching TRBD1 (5 bases). This CDR3 is built from 13 residues. Germline CDR1 reads WNHNN; CDR2 reads SYGVQD (reference sequence). V lost 4 bases to trimming and J lost 4 bases, with 10 bases between them. CDR3 amino acids: CASSGQGGETQYF. In nucleotides, the CDR3 is TGCGCCAGCAGTGGGCAGGGTGGAGAGACCCAGTACTTC.

The chain recombines TRBV4-1 with TRBJ2-5, with D unclear. The CDR3 totals 15 residues. The V gene lost 0 bases and the J gene lost 4 bases, with 12 bases spanning the gap. Germline V gives CDR1 MGHRA, CDR2 YSYEKL. Written as DNA, the CDR3 is TGCGCCAGCAGCCAAGAAGGAGCGCCGTTAGAGACCCAGTACTTC. This codes for CASSQEGAPLETQYF.

This clone was detected only a few times. This sequence joins TRBV6-6 and TRBJ2-7, with D possibly matching TRBD1 (6 bases). This CDR3 is built from 13 residues. V lost 5 bases to trimming and J lost 6 bases, with 14 bases between them. Germline CDR1 is MNHNY and CDR2 is SVGAGI (reference sequence). In DNA form, the CDR3 reads TGTGCCAGCAGTACGGACAGTACTGCCGAGCAGTACTTC. It translates to CASSTDSTAEQYF.

CDR3 nucleotide sequence: TGCGCCAGCAGCCAAGCGTTACCCGGCCCGGGACTAGCGGAACCCGAGCAGTACTTC. Translation gives CASSQALPGPGLAEPEQYF. The chain joins TRBV4-1 to TRBJ2-7; 11 nucleotides agree with TRBD2. The CDR3 is 19 amino acids. The germline CDR1 and CDR2 sequences are MGHRA and YSYEKL. V gave up 1 base and J gave up 6 bases; unmatched junction bases: 17.

The genes are TRBV2 and TRBJ2-1; D ambiguous. Trimming pared 5 bases from V and 6 bases from J, leaving 5 bases between. The CDR3 is made up of 11 amino acids. Germline lookup yields CDR1 SNHLY and CDR2 FYNNEI. The CDR3 DNA sequence: TGTGCCAGCAGTTCCGGCAATGAGCAGTTCTTC. This encodes CASSSGNEQFF.

This clone occurred once. V gene TRBV6-5 combines with J gene TRBJ2-1; D is possibly TRBD2 (5 bases). Germline CDR1 and CDR2: MNHEY and SVGAGI. The germline V and J ends were trimmed by 6 bases and 1 base, with 10 bases remaining between them. CDR3 length: 14 residues. The CDR3 DNA reads as TGTGCCAGCAGGCGGGCGCCGTCCTACAATGAGCAGTTCTTC. Its protein product is CASRRAPSYNEQFF.

The chain has TRBV10-3 and TRBJ1-5; possible D gene TRBD1, 5 bases. This CDR3 spans 14 amino acids. With 2 bases removed from V and 7 bases from J, the gap between germline ends came to 12 bases. Germline V gives CDR1 ENHRY, CDR2 SYGVKD. The CDR3 loop reads CAISETAGRQPQHF. The CDR3 DNA is TGTGCCATCAGTGAGACGGCAGGGAGGCAGCCCCAGCATTTT.

This clone has just one count. This chain uses TRBV21-1 with TRBJ2-7; TRBD2 is the table's D call, not checked against the DNA. TRBV21-1 constitutes a pseudogene. This CDR3 is built from 15 residues. The CDR3 DNA reads as TGTGCCCCTTCGCCGGGGGTCCCAGGGAGATACGAGCAGTACTTC. It codes for CAPSPGVPGRYEQYF.

The chain is built from TRBV7-2 and TRBJ2-4; TRBD2 agrees at 11 bases. V gave up 1 base and J gave up 6 bases; unmatched junction bases: 5. The CDR3 runs 16 residues. Germline V gives CDR1 SGHTA, CDR2 FQGNSA. CDR3: CASSLVTSGRGNIQYF. In DNA, the CDR3 is TGTGCCAGCAGCTTAGTTACTAGCGGGAGAGGAAACATTCAGTACTTC.